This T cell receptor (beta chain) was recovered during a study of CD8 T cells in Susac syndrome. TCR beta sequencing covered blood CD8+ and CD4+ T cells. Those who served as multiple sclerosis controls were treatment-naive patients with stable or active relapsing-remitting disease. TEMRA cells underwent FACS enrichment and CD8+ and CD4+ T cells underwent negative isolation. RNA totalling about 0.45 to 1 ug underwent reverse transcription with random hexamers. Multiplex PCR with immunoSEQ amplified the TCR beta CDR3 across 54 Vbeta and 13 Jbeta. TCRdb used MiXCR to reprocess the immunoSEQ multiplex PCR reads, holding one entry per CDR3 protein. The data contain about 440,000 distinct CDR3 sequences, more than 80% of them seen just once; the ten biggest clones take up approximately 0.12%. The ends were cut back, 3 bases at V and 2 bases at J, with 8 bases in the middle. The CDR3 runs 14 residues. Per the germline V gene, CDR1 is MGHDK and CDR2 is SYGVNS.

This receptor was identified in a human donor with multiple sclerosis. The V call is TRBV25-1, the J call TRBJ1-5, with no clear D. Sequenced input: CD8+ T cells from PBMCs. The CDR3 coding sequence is TGTGCCAGCAGTGACGCGCCGGGCAATCAGCCCCAGCATTTT. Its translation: CASSDAPGNQPQHF.